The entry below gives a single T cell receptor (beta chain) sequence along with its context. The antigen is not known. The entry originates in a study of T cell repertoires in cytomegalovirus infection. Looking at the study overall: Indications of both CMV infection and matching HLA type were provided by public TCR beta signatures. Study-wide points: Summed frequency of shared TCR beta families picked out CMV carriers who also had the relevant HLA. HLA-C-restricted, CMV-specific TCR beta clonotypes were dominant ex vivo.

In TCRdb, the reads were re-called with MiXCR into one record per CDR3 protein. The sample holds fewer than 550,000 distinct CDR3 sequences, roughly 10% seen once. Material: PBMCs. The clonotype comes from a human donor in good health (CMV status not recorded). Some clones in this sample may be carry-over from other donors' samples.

This chain's CDR3 is CASSLFGGGAGELFF. CDR3 nucleotides: TGTGCCAGCAGTTTATTTGGCGGGGGCGCCGGGGAGCTGTTTTTT. The chain carries TRBV28 and TRBJ2-2; weak D call: TRBD2 (7 bases). The CDR3 totals 15 residues. Germline assignment: CDR1 MDHEN and CDR2 SYDVKM. V shed 1 base and J shed 6 bases, with 12 bases lying between them.